These 26 T cell receptor beta chains were sequenced from one sample in a study of T-cell memory formation after mild COVID-19. TCRdb called the 5' RACE reads again in MiXCR, with one record for every CDR3 protein. The table shows about 400,000 distinct CDR3 sequences, with approximately 24% occurring only once. Sequencing input: PBMCs or a T cell subset sorted from them (not recorded which). The receptors here all came from an adult woman who had mild COVID-19 (a few samples of this study predate the infection). Cell type and time point are not known.

The table lists this clonotype with a few counts. The chain carries TRBV6-2 or TRBV6-3 and TRBJ2-7; D remains ambiguous. This CDR3 has 11 amino acids. The V gene lost 5 bases and the J gene lost 8 bases, with 10 bases spanning the gap. Germline loops: CDR1 MNHEY, CDR2 SVGEGT. DNA for the CDR3: TGTGCCAGCAGTACCTCCTCGAAGCAGTACTTC. It is translated as CASSTSSKQYF.

In its sample, this clonotype was seen a few times. The chain carries TRBV5-1 and TRBJ2-6; the D gene could be TRBD1 or TRBD2 (6 bases each). This CDR3 spans 15 amino acids. The V and J ends lost 4 bases and 4 bases respectively, with 12 bases between them. The germline V gene encodes CDR1 SGHRS and CDR2 YFSETQ. The CDR3 DNA is TGCGCCAGCAGCGAGGGGGGCAGCGGGGCCAACGTCCTGACTTTC. This gives the protein CASSEGGSGANVLTF.

At least ten counts were recorded for this clonotype. J is TRBJ2-3 and V is TRBV20-1; D gene unclear. Germline lookup yields CDR1 DFQATT and CDR2 SNEGSKA (reference sequence). CDR3 size: 13 residues. The germline V and J ends were trimmed by 6 bases and 3 bases, with 13 bases remaining between them. The CDR3 sequence: CSAPSSLTDTQYF. In nucleotides, the CDR3 is TGCAGTGCCCCGAGCTCCCTAACAGATACGCAGTATTTT.

V and J are TRBV30 and TRBJ2-5; 7 bases are shared with TRBD2. The CDR3 runs to 15 residues. The germline V gene has CDR1 GTSNPN and CDR2 SVGIG (reference sequence). The junction had 9 bases not matched to a gene; V was cut back by 0 bases and J by 5 bases. CDR3 sequence: CAWSVASGVEETQYF. CDR3 nucleotide sequence: TGTGCCTGGAGTGTGGCTAGCGGAGTGGAGGAGACCCAGTACTTC.

The CDR3 nucleotides are TGTGCCAGCAGTTACTTTCCTGTGGGGGGTGGTGAGCAGTTCTTC. Its protein product is CASSYFPVGGGEQFF. This chain uses TRBV6-5 with TRBJ2-1, with a possible D match to TRBD2 (6 bases). CDR1 is MNHEY, CDR2 SVGAGI, per germline. The CDR3 is 15 amino acids. V was shortened by 1 base and J by 9 bases, with 16 bases between the two germline ends.

Ten or more counts support this clonotype. A junction end diverges from the germline sequence, so it may reflect a read error. V is TRBV5-1 and J is TRBJ2-5; D ambiguous. Germline V gene sequence: CDR1 SGHRS, CDR2 YFSETQ. This CDR3 spans 11 amino acids. CDR3 sequence reads: CASSSQETQYF. The CDR3, as DNA: TGTGCCAGCAGCTCCCAAGAGACCCAGTACTTC.

The chain is built from TRBV12-3 or TRBV12-4 and TRBJ1-3; 7 nucleotides agree with TRBD1. Trimming removed 6 bases from V and 4 bases from J; junction bases left unmatched: 6. The CDR3 loop spans 14 amino acids. Written as DNA, the CDR3 is TGTGCCAGCAGCCCCCCGGGACAGGGAAACACCATATATTTT. Its protein is CASSPPGQGNTIYF.

This clonotype was detected only a few times. The V and J genes are TRBV28 and TRBJ1-4; possibly TRBD1 for D (5 bases). In germline, CDR1 is MDHEN, CDR2 SYDVKM. The germline V and J ends were trimmed by 3 bases and 5 bases, with 16 bases remaining between them. This CDR3 comprises 16 residues. CDR3: CASSFSPGRINEKLFF. The CDR3 DNA sequence: TGTGCCAGCAGTTTTTCGCCGGGACGGATCAATGAAAAACTGTTTTTT.

V gene TRBV7-9 combines with J gene TRBJ2-4; TRBD1 is a possible D gene (5 bases). The CDR3 sequence is 15 residues long. Trimming shortened V by 4 bases and J by 0 bases, and 10 bases separated the two germline ends. The germline gives CDR1 SEHNR, CDR2 FQNEAQ (reference sequence). The CDR3 DNA sequence: TGTGCCAGCAGCTCGCTAGGGGTAGCCAAAAACATTCAGTACTTC. This codes for CASSSLGVAKNIQYF.

This clonotype has only a few counts. This sequence joins TRBV12-3 or TRBV12-4 and TRBJ2-1, with 8 bases fitting TRBD2. CDR3 length equals 15 residues. V was pared by 8 bases and J by 4 bases, with 10 bases of the junction left unmatched. The CDR3: CASSLSGSGYNEQFF. The CDR3 DNA reads as TGTGCCAGCTCACTCAGCGGGAGCGGTTACAATGAGCAGTTCTTC.

The chain is built from TRBV3-1 and TRBJ2-1, with D unresolved. V shed 1 base and J shed 8 bases, with 12 bases lying between them. This CDR3 spans 14 amino acids. Germline CDR1 reads LGHDT; CDR2 reads YNNKEL (reference sequence). The CDR3 DNA sequence: TGTGCCAGCAGCCAAGTTTATCTGGAACATGAGCAGTTCTTC. This codes for CASSQVYLEHEQFF.

This clonotype turned up a few times. This sequence joins TRBV4-1 and TRBJ1-1; D gene ambiguous. V lost 4 bases and J 2 bases, leaving 8 bases between the germline ends. CDR1 is MGHRA, CDR2 YSYEKL, per germline. This CDR3 region has 13 residues. CDR3 in DNA: TGCGCCAGCAGCCGCGCTTCAAACACTGAAGCTTTCTTT. It translates to CASSRASNTEAFF.

This clonotype was counted only a few times. The chain employs TRBV20-1 and TRBJ2-1; the D gene is possibly TRBD1 (5 bases). This CDR3 is 15 amino acids long. V lost 2 bases, J lost 0 bases, and 11 bases lay in between. Germline V CDR1 and CDR2: DFQATT, SNEGSKA (reference sequence). Here the CDR3 DNA reads TGCAGTGCTAGAAGGGGCTCCAACTCCTACAATGAGCAGTTCTTC. Encoded protein: CSARRGSNSYNEQFF.

This clonotype has more than one count but fewer than ten. The rearrangement joins TRBV5-5 to TRBJ2-1; D is possibly TRBD2 (5 bases). Germline loops: CDR1 SGHKS, CDR2 YYEKEE (reference sequence). V was cut by 0 bases and J by 9 bases, with 7 bases left in between. The CDR3 covers 12 residues. CDR3 in amino acids: CASSLEEGEQFF. CDR3 sequence (DNA): TGTGCCAGCAGCTTGGAAGAGGGTGAGCAGTTCTTC. Full variable domain (remainder filled in from reference TRBV5-5 and TRBJ2-1): DAGVTQSPTHLIKTRGQQVTLRCSPISGHKSVSWYQQVLGQGPQFIFQYYEKEERGRGNFPDRFSARQFPNYSSELNVNALLLGDSALYLCASSLEEGEQFFGPGTRLTVL.

The J gene is TRBJ2-7, the V gene TRBV29-1, with 10 bases fitting TRBD1. Looked up from germline, CDR1 is SQVTM and CDR2 is ANQGSEA. The CDR3 has 12 amino acids. Unmatched junction bases numbered 6, after V lost 7 bases and J lost 6 bases. In nucleotides, the CDR3 is TGCAGCGGAAAACGGACAGGGGGCGAGCAGTACTTC. Amino acid sequence: CSGKRTGGEQYF.

This clonotype was observed a handful of times. In DNA, the CDR3 is TGTGCCAGCAGCTCTAGCGGGGTCTACGAGCAGTACTTC. As protein: CASSSSGVYEQYF. The rearrangement links TRBV7-6 to TRBJ2-7; the match to TRBD2 covers 9 bases. Germline V gene data show CDR1 as SGHVS and CDR2 as FNYEAQ. The CDR3 sequence is 13 residues long. Trimming removed 4 bases from V and 3 bases from J; junction bases left unmatched: 1.

The chain recombines TRBV3-1 with TRBJ1-1; D unclear. The ends were cut back, 0 bases at V and 4 bases at J, with 6 bases in the middle. Germline values: CDR1 LGHDT, CDR2 YNNKEL (reference sequence). CDR3 length equals 13 residues. The CDR3 here is CASSQDYGTEAFF. The CDR3, as DNA: TGTGCCAGCAGCCAAGATTACGGCACTGAAGCTTTCTTT.

V gene TRBV5-1 combines with J gene TRBJ2-2, with D maybe TRBD2 (5 bases). The CDR3 runs 14 residues. Between the trimmed V and J ends, which lost 4 bases and 5 bases, there was a span of 12 bases. The V gene's germline CDR1 is SGHRS and CDR2 YFSETQ. CDR3 residues: CASSEVRATGELFF. The CDR3 coding sequence is TGCGCCAGCAGCGAAGTGAGGGCAACCGGGGAGCTGTTTTTT.

This clonotype appeared a few times. The V call is TRBV7-8, the J call TRBJ2-5, with D perhaps matching TRBD1 (5 bases). The CDR3 runs 18 residues. Germline values: CDR1 SGHVS, CDR2 FQNEAQ. Trimming removed 5 bases from V and 1 base from J, with 23 bases in between. This chain's CDR3 is CASSHDTLRRVLQETQYF. CDR3 nucleotide sequence: TGTGCCAGCAGCCATGACACCCTACGCAGGGTGCTCCAAGAGACCCAGTACTTC.

The chain employs TRBV7-2 and TRBJ2-3; no definite D call. The V end was cut by 3 bases, the J end by 3 bases, with 13 bases between. CDR3 size: 15 residues. Per the germline V gene, CDR1 is SGHTA and CDR2 is FQGNSA. CDR3 nucleotides: TGTGCCAGCAGCTTTTGGGCCTTGACGACAGATACGCAGTATTTT. Its translation: CASSFWALTTDTQYF.

In this sample, this clonotype turned up a few times. This chain connects TRBV7-2 to TRBJ1-1, with unresolved D. Between the trimmed V and J ends, which lost 5 bases and 3 bases, there was a span of 10 bases. CDR1 is SGHTA, CDR2 FQGNSA, per germline. CDR3 length: 13 amino acids. CDR3 sequence (DNA): TGTGCCAGCAGCCTACAGTTGGACACTGAAGCTTTCTTT. As protein: CASSLQLDTEAFF.

This clonotype came up a few times. This chain connects TRBV4-2 to TRBJ1-2; the D gene is possibly TRBD1 (6 bases). CDR3 length: 15 residues. V lost 3 bases and J 2 bases, leaving 13 bases between the germline ends. Looked up from germline, CDR1 is LGHNA and CDR2 is YNFKEQ. Here the CDR3 reads CASSQRTVSNYGYTF. CDR3 bases: TGTGCCAGCAGCCAGAGGACAGTCTCCAACTATGGCTACACCTTC.

The genes are TRBV7-2 and TRBJ2-1; possibly TRBD2 for D (5 bases). The CDR3 runs 17 residues. V was clipped by 1 base and J by 1 base, with 14 bases between them. Germline V CDR1 and CDR2: SGHTA, FQGNSA. DNA for the CDR3: TGTGCCAGCAGCTTAGGGCTCAGCGGCCGATCCTACAATGAGCAGTTCTTC. Its translation: CASSLGLSGRSYNEQFF.

The sample holds a few counts of this clonotype. The junction and the germline gene differ at one end; a read error may be behind it. The genes are TRBV2 and TRBJ2-1, with TRBD2 matching 7 bases. The CDR3 sequence is 13 residues long. Germline loops: CDR1 SNHLY, CDR2 FYNNEI. CDR3 protein: CAGSPQTSHEQFF. In nucleotides, the CDR3 is TGTGCCGGCAGTCCTCAGACTAGCCATGAGCAGTTCTTC.

The chain is built from TRBV19 and TRBJ2-1; D remains unclear. Trimming took off 2 bases at V and 7 bases at J, with 12 bases between the two ends. The CDR3 covers 14 residues. Germline-derived CDR1 and CDR2 are LNHDA and SQIVND (reference sequence). The CDR3 region has the DNA TGTGCCAGTAGTATAAAAGGAGTTTTTAATGAGCAGTTCTTC. It yields the protein CASSIKGVFNEQFF.

This chain joins TRBV29-1 and TRBJ2-1; TRBD2 matches 9 bases. This CDR3 is 17 amino acids long. The junction had 15 bases not matched to a gene; V was cut back by 2 bases and J by 7 bases. Germline V lookup: CDR1 SQVTM, CDR2 ANQGSEA. The CDR3 is CSVEPLFRREGKNEQFF. The CDR3 nucleotides read TGCAGCGTTGAACCACTATTTCGGCGGGAGGGTAAAAATGAGCAGTTCTTC.